Below, 22 T cell receptor beta chains from the same sample are listed, as sequenced in a study of T cells in Graves' hyperthyroidism and ophthalmopathy. Researchers took RNA transcripts and amplified the TCR beta CDR3 regions from them. A set of HTBI primers served as the primers for a first-round RT-PCR of the TCR CDR3. TCRdb itself ran the multiplex PCR reads through MiXCR, one entry per CDR3 protein. Of hundreds of thousands of distinct CDR3 sequences listed, around 20% were seen once; the top ten hold 45% to 50%. The sample was blood. The receptors originated from a man aged 35 to 55 with Graves' ophthalmopathy.

J is TRBJ2-7 and V is TRBV19; TRBD1 aligns across 8 bases. After removal of 7 bases from V and 3 bases from J, the junction contained 5 bases not matched to a gene. This CDR3 spans 13 amino acids. CDR1 and CDR2 from the germline V gene are LNHDA and SQIVND (reference sequence). CDR3: CASTGQGVYEQYF. Here the CDR3 DNA reads TGTGCCAGTACCGGACAGGGAGTCTACGAGCAGTACTTC.

This clonotype was counted many times. V gene TRBV28 combines with J gene TRBJ2-3; either TRBD1 or TRBD2 may fit D (5 bases each). V was shortened by 7 bases and J by 3 bases, with 11 bases between the two germline ends. The CDR3 runs 13 residues. The germline V gene has CDR1 MDHEN and CDR2 SYDVKM. The CDR3 reads CASNSRGTDTQYF. The CDR3, as DNA: TGTGCCAGCAACTCGAGGGGTACAGATACGCAGTATTTT. Full variable domain (rest looked up from reference TRBV28 and TRBJ2-3): DVKVTQSSRYLVKRTGEKVFLECVQDMDHENMFWYRQDPGLGLRLIYFSYDVKMKEKGDIPEGYSVSREKKERFSLILESASTNQTSMYLCASNSRGTDTQYFGPGTRLTVL.

This sequence joins TRBV7-8 and TRBJ2-2, with 9 bases identical to TRBD2. The J segment lost 7 bases and the V segment lost 7 bases, leaving 7 bases of the junction unmatched. Per germline, CDR1 SGHVS and CDR2 FQNEAQ. There are 14 residues in the CDR3. This CDR3 reads CASIAGGRVGELFF. Written as DNA, the CDR3 is TGTGCCAGCATTGCGGGGGGGCGGGTCGGGGAGCTGTTTTTT.

The gene calls are TRBV5-5 and TRBJ1-2, with TRBD1 identical over 9 bases. CDR3 size: 14 residues. Germline V gene sequence: CDR1 SGHKS, CDR2 YYEKEE (reference sequence). V was pared by 4 bases and J by 6 bases, with 7 bases of the junction left unmatched. The CDR3 sequence is CASSVTGTGNGYTF. The CDR3 nucleotides are TGTGCCAGCAGCGTTACCGGGACAGGGAATGGCTACACCTTC.

In regard to this clonotype: The germline gene is not matched at one end of the junction; a read error may be the cause. The rearrangement uses TRBV30 and TRBJ1-4; D gene uncertain. The CDR3 length is 15 residues. CDR1 and CDR2 (germline): GTSNPN, SVGIG (reference sequence). The CDR3, as DNA: TGTGCCTGGAGTGCTCCCTCGTCCGGGAGTGAAAAGCTGTTTTTT. Amino acid sequence: CAWSAPSSGSEKLFF.

In the case of this clonotype: This sequence may be a read error, since a much larger clone differs from it by one base. The rearrangement uses TRBV2 and TRBJ2-7; 8 nucleotides align to TRBD1. Germline V gene lookup returns CDR1 SNHLY and CDR2 FYNNEI. CDR3 length: 14 residues. V lost 9 bases and J lost 0; bases outside the gene matches: 7. The CDR3 loop is CARSPGQASYEQYF. DNA of the CDR3: TGTGCCAGGTCACCGGGACAGGCCTCCTACGAGCAGTACTTC.

This clonotype has a count of ten or more. The rearrangement links TRBV20-1 to TRBJ2-5, with 10 positions matching TRBD2. The V gene's germline CDR1 is DFQATT and CDR2 SNEGSKA (reference sequence). The CDR3 is 16 residues long. V shed 5 bases, J shed 4 bases, and the junction held 13 bases outside the gene matches. The CDR3 DNA is TGCAGTGCTCCTCCCAGGAGCGGGGGGGCCGTAGAGACCCAGTACTTC. Protein sequence: CSAPPRSGGAVETQYF.

The V gene is TRBV14, the J gene TRBJ1-1; TRBD1 might be the D (5 bases). CDR1 SGHDN and CDR2 FVKESK come from the germline V gene. Trimming took 4 bases from V and 6 from J, leaving 24 bases between them. The CDR3 has 17 residues. The CDR3 protein is CASSPQWGRDSGAEAFF. CDR3 DNA sequence: TGTGCCAGCAGCCCCCAATGGGGAAGGGACTCCGGGGCTGAAGCTTTCTTT. Drawing the rest from reference TRBV14 and TRBJ1-1, the complete variable domain is EAGVTQFPSHSVIEKGQTVTLRCDPISGHDNLYWYRRVMGKEIKFLLHFVKESKQDESGMPNNRFLAERTGGTYSTLKVQPAELEDSGVYFCASSPQWGRDSGAEAFFGQGTRLTVV.

This clonotype was observed many times. The gene calls are TRBV28 and TRBJ2-6, with 7 bases fitting TRBD1. The length of the CDR3 is 18 residues. V was clipped by 6 bases and J by 2 bases; unmatched bases: 13. Germline V lookup: CDR1 MDHEN, CDR2 SYDVKM. The CDR3 bases are TGTGCCAGCAGGCACGGGACAGCCAATTTAGCTGGGGCCAACGTCCTGACTTTC. As protein: CASRHGTANLAGANVLTF. The full variable domain, its missing parts supplied by reference TRBV28 and TRBJ2-6, is DVKVTQSSRYLVKRTGEKVFLECVQDMDHENMFWYRQDPGLGLRLIYFSYDVKMKEKGDIPEGYSVSREKKERFSLILESASTNQTSMYLCASRHGTANLAGANVLTFGAGSRLTVL.

This clonotype has at least ten counts. V usage is TRBV20-1 and J usage is TRBJ1-1, with D tentatively TRBD1 (5 bases). Germline V gives CDR1 DFQATT, CDR2 SNEGSKA (reference sequence). The length of the CDR3 is 12 residues. The V end lost 3 bases, the J end lost 5 bases, and 10 bases lay between the germline ends. This CDR3 reads CSASRVMTEAFF. In nucleotides, the CDR3 is TGCAGTGCTAGCAGGGTAATGACTGAAGCTTTCTTT.

This clonotype came up a few times. V gene TRBV5-1 combines with J gene TRBJ2-7; D call uncertain. Germline V gene sequence: CDR1 SGHRS, CDR2 YFSETQ. Trimming shortened V by 4 bases and J by 7 bases, and 15 bases separated the two germline ends. CDR3 length equals 13 residues. The CDR3 DNA is TGCGCCAGCAGCGGTGGACCCTCTCGGGAGCAGTACTTC. The encoded protein is CASSGGPSREQYF.

The chain is built from TRBV2 and TRBJ1-1; no reliable D call. Germline CDR1 SNHLY, CDR2 FYNNEI. The length of the CDR3 is 12 residues. Between the trimmed V and J ends, which lost 8 bases and 5 bases, there was a span of 12 bases. The CDR3 is CASRPSGTEAFF. The CDR3 nucleotides are TGTGCCAGCCGACCTTCGGGGACTGAAGCTTTCTTT.

This chain uses TRBV2 with TRBJ2-2, with D hard to call. The germline gives CDR1 SNHLY, CDR2 FYNNEI. V was pared by 8 bases and J by 6 bases, with 10 bases between. This CDR3 has 12 residues. CDR3 residues: CASERTPGELFF. In DNA form, the CDR3 reads TGTGCCAGCGAGAGGACCCCCGGGGAGCTGTTTTTT.

This clonotype showed up just a few times. The CDR3 DNA reads as TGTGCCTGCGGGTCATCAGATACGCAGTATTTT. Translation gives CACGSSDTQYF. The chain recombines TRBV30 with TRBJ2-3; no clear D gene. Trimming took off 6 bases at V and 4 bases at J, with 8 bases between the two ends. Germline V gene sequence: CDR1 GTSNPN, CDR2 SVGIG (reference sequence). This CDR3 spans 11 amino acids.

This sequence joins TRBV5-1 and TRBJ1-2, with TRBD1 as a possible D gene (6 bases). The V and J ends lost 0 bases and 13 bases respectively, with 19 bases between them. The CDR3 runs to 14 residues. CDR1 and CDR2 (germline): SGHRS, YFSETQ. CDR3 amino acids: CASSLAGRGLSCTF. The DNA of the CDR3 is TGCGCCAGCAGCTTGGCAGGCAGGGGTCTTAGCTGCACCTTC.

The chain recombines TRBV5-4 with TRBJ1-2; D gene uncertain. Germline V gene data show CDR1 as SGHNT and CDR2 as YYREEE (reference sequence). This CDR3 is built from 13 residues. Trimming pared 3 bases from V and 7 bases from J, leaving 13 bases between. CDR3 DNA: TGTGCCAGCAGCTCCACTGTCCGATCTGGCTACACCTTC. Translation gives CASSSTVRSGYTF.

The table lists this clonotype with many counts. The chain links TRBV11-2 to TRBJ1-1, with a possible D match to TRBD1 (6 bases). CDR3 size: 16 residues. CDR1 is SGHAT, CDR2 FQNNGV, per germline. V lost 5 bases and J 1 base, leaving 17 bases between the germline ends. The CDR3, as DNA: TGTGCCAGCAGCAAACAGGGCGCTAATACGAACACTGAAGCTTTCTTT. Translation gives CASSKQGANTNTEAFF.

This clonotype was seen repeatedly, ten times or more. The chain has TRBV6-1 and TRBJ2-5; TRBD1 matches at 9 bases. The CDR3 length is 16 residues. Germline trimming cut 6 bases from V and 2 bases from J; bases unmatched to any gene: 10. Germline V gene lookup returns CDR1 MNHNS and CDR2 SASEGT. CDR3 in DNA: TGTGCCAGCAGAGGACAGGGGTTAATAAGGCAAGAGACCCAGTACTTC. Translation: CASRGQGLIRQETQYF.

This clonotype was detected only a few times. CDR3 nucleotide sequence: TGTGCCAGCAGCCAAGATCGGATAGGGTACATAGCCGGGGAGCTGTTTTTT. Its translation is CASSQDRIGYIAGELFF. The chain has TRBV3-1 and TRBJ2-2; no reliable D call. CDR3 length equals 17 residues. V was shortened by 0 bases and J by 6 bases, with 17 bases between the two germline ends. In germline, CDR1 is LGHDT, CDR2 YNNKEL (reference sequence). Looking up the rest from reference TRBV3-1 and TRBJ2-2 gives the full variable domain: DTAVSQTPKYLVTQMGNDKSIKCEQNLGHDTMYWYKQDSKKFLKIMFSYNNKELIINETVPNRFSPKSPDKAHLNLHINSLELGDSAVYFCASSQDRIGYIAGELFFGEGSRLTVL.

The V and J genes are TRBV20-1 and TRBJ2-1; unclear D gene. This CDR3 has 14 amino acids. The germline V and J ends were trimmed by 1 base and 2 bases, with 9 bases remaining between them. Germline CDR1 and CDR2: DFQATT and SNEGSKA (reference sequence). This CDR3 reads CSARGAEPYNEQFF. As DNA, the CDR3 is TGCAGTGCTAGAGGGGCGGAACCCTACAATGAGCAGTTCTTC.

This clonotype was detected many times. This rearrangement joins TRBV27 to TRBJ2-7; TRBD2 matches 9 bases. CDR3 length: 16 amino acids. Germline loops: CDR1 MNHEY, CDR2 SMNVEV (reference sequence). The J segment lost 5 bases and the V segment lost 8 bases, leaving 16 bases of the junction unmatched. The CDR3 nucleotides read TGTGCCAGCTTAGGGATGCGGGGGGGCTTTCCAAACGAGCAGTACTTC. This codes for CASLGMRGGFPNEQYF.

V is TRBV7-9 and J is TRBJ2-7; 12 bases align to TRBD2. CDR3 size: 15 residues. Germline V gene sequence: CDR1 SEHNR, CDR2 FQNEAQ (reference sequence). V shed 1 base, J shed 9 bases, and the junction held 7 bases outside the gene matches. CDR3 region: CASSLGLAGGPAQYF. The CDR3 nucleotides read TGTGCCAGCAGCTTAGGCCTAGCGGGGGGGCCGGCGCAGTACTTC.